This T cell receptor beta chain was sequenced in a study of patients and donors after allogeneic stem cell transplantation. TCRdb independently ran MiXCR on the RT-PCR reads; one entry per CDR3 protein. The table lists 920,000 or so distinct CDR3 sequences, about a sixth of them singletons. The CDR3 extends over 18 amino acids. Germline lookup yields CDR1 DFQATT and CDR2 SNEGSKA (reference sequence). Trimming cost V 1 base and J 0 bases, with 16 bases left between them. V usage is TRBV20-1 and J usage is TRBJ2-6, with D maybe TRBD1 (5 bases). The clonotype was recovered from a human donor who was either an allogeneic HSCT recipient or a stem cell or donor lymphocyte infusion donor (not recorded which). It is not recorded whose cells these are; they may come from a transplant donor. The sequenced sample was blood, either unsorted or a sorted T cell fraction (not recorded which). The CDR3 region is CSARGGAPLLSGANVLTF. Written as DNA, the CDR3 is TGCAGTGCTAGAGGGGGCGCCCCCCTCCTCTCTGGGGCCAACGTCCTGACTTTC.